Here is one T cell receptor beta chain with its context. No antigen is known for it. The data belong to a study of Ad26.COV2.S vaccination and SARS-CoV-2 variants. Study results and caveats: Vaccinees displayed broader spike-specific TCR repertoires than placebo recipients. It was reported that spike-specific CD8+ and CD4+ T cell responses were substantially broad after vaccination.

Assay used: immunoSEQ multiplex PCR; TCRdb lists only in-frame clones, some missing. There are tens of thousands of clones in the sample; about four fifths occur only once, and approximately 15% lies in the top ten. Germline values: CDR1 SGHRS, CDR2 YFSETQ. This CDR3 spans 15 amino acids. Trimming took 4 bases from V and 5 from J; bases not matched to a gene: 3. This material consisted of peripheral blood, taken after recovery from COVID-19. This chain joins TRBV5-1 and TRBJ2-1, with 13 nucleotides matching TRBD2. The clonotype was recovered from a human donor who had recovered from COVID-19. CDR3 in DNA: TGCGCCAGCAGCCCCGGACTAGCGGGAGACAATGAGCAGTTCTTC. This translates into CASSPGLAGDNEQFF.